This T cell receptor (beta chain) stems from a study of OX40 agonist ivuxolimab in advanced cancers. CDR3 length: 17 residues. V lost 2 bases to trimming and J lost 0 bases, with 13 bases between them. Germline V gives CDR1 MNHEY, CDR2 SMNVEV (reference sequence). Data came from immunoSEQ multiplex PCR; TCRdb stores just in-frame clones and leaves some out. Seen here are over 65,000 clones, more than 80% observed once, and the top ten hold approximately 0.44%. The gene calls are TRBV27 and TRBJ2-2; D gene ambiguous. The clonotype comes from an adult with an advanced solid tumor such as melanoma, head and neck, liver or kidney cancer. The sample in question was CD4+ or CD8+ T cells sorted from blood, obtained in a trial of the OX40 agonist ivuxolimab. For the CDR3, the DNA is TGTGCCAGCAGTTTAAGGCCGCCAGTTTCGAACACCGGGGAGCTGTTTTTT. It translates to CASSLRPPVSNTGELFF.